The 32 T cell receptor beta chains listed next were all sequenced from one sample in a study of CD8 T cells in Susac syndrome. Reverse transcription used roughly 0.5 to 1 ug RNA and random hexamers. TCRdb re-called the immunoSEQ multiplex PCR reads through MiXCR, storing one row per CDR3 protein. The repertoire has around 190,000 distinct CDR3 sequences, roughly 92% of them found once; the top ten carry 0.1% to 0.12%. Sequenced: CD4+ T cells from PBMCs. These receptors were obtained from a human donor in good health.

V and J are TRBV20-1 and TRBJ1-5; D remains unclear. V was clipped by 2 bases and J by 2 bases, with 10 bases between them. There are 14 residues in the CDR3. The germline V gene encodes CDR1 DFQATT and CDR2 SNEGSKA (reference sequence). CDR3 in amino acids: CSARTIPRNQPQHF. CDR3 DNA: TGCAGTGCTAGAACGATCCCCCGCAATCAGCCCCAGCATTTT.

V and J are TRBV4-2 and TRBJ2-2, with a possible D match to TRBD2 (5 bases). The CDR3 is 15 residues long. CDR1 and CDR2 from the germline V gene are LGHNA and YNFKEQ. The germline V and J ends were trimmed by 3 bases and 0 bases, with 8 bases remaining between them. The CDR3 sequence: CASSQPGTNTGELFF. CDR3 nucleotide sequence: TGTGCCAGCAGCCAGCCGGGAACGAACACCGGGGAGCTGTTTTTT.

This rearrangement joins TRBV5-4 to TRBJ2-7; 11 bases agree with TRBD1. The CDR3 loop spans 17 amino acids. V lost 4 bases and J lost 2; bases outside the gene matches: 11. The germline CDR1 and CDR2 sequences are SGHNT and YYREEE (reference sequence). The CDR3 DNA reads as TGTGCCAGCAGCCCGGGACAGGGGGTTCCTCTCACCTACGAGCAGTACTTC. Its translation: CASSPGQGVPLTYEQYF.

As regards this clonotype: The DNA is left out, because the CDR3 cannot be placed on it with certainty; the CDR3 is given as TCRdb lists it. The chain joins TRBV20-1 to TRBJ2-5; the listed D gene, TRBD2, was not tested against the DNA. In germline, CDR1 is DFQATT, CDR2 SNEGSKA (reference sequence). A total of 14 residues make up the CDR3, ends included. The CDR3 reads CSATTSTSAETQYF.

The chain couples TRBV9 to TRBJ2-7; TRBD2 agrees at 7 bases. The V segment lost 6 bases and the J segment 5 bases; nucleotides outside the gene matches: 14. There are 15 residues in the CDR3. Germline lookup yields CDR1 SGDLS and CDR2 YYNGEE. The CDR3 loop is CASTLGWGGEDEQYF. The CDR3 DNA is TGTGCCAGCACCCTCGGGTGGGGGGGTGAGGACGAGCAGTACTTC.

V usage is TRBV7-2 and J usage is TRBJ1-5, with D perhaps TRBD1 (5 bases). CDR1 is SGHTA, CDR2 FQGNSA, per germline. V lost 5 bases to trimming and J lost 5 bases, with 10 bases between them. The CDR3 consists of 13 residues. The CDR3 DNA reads TGTGCCAGCAGCCCCGGGACGTATCAGCCCCAGCATTTT. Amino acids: CASSPGTYQPQHF.

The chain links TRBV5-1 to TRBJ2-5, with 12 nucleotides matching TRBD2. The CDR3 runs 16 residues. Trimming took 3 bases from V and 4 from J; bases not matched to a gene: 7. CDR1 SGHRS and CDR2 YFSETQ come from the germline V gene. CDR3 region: CASSSSGGAVRETQYF. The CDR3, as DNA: TGCGCCAGCAGCTCTAGCGGGGGGGCCGTACGAGAGACCCAGTACTTC.

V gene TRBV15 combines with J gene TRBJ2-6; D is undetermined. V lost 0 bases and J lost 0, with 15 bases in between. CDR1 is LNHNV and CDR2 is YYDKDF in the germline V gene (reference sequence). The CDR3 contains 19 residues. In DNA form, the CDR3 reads TGTGCCACCAGCAGAGATGCGGTGGGTTACGGCTCTGGGGCCAACGTCCTGACTTTC. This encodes CATSRDAVGYGSGANVLTF. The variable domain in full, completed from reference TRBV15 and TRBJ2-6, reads DAMVIQNPRYQVTQFGKPVTLSCSQTLNHNVMYWYQQKSSQAPKLLFHYYDKDFNNEADTPDNFQSRRPNTSFCFLDIRSPGLGDTAMYLCATSRDAVGYGSGANVLTFGAGSRLTVL.

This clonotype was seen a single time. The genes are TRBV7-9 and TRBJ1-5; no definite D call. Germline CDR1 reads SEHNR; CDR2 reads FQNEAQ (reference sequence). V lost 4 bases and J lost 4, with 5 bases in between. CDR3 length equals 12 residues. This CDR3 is CASSSTNQPQHF. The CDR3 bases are TGTGCCAGCAGCTCAACAAATCAGCCCCAGCATTTT.

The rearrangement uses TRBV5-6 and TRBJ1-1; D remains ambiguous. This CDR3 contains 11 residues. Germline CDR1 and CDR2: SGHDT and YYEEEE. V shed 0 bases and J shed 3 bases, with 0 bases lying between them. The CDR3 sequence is CASSLDTEAFF. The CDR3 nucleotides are TGTGCCAGCAGCTTGGACACTGAAGCTTTCTTT.

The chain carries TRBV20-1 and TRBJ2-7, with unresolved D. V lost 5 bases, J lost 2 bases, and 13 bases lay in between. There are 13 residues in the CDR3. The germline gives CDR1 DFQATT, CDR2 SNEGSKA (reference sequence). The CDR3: CSAQRQGTYEQYV. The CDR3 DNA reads TGCAGTGCTCAGCGACAAGGCACCTACGAGCAGTACGTC.

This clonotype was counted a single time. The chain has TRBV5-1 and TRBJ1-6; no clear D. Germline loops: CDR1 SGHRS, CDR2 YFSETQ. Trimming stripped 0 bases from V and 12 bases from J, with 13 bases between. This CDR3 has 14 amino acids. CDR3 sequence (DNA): TGCGCCAGCAGCTTGGTGGGAAGGGAAGAACCCCTCCACTTT. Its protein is CASSLVGREEPLHF. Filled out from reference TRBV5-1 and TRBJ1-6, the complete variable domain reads KAGVTQTPRYLIKTRGQQVTLSCSPISGHRSVSWYQQTPGQGLQFLFEYFSETQRNKGNFPGRFSGRQFSNSRSEMNVSTLELGDSALYLCASSLVGREEPLHFGNGTRLTVT.

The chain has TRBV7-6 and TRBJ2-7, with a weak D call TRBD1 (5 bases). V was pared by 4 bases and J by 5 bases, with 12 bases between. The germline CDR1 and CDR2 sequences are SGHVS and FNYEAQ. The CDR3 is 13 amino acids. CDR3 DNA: TGTGCCAGCAGCTCAAGTGCAGGGAACGAGCAGTACGTC. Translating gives CASSSSAGNEQYV.

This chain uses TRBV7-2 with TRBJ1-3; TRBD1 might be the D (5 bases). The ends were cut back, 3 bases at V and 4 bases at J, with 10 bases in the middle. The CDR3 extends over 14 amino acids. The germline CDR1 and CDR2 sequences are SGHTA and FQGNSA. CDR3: CASSFGAAGNTIYF. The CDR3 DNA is TGTGCCAGCAGCTTCGGGGCAGCCGGAAACACCATATATTTT.

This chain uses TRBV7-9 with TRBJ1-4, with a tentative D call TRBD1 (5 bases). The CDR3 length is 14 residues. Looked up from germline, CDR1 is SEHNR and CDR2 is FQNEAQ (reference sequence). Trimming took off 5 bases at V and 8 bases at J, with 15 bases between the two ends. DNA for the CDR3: TGTGCCAGCAGCCCCTCAGGGAGAGGGGAAAAACTGTTTTTT. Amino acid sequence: CASSPSGRGEKLFF.

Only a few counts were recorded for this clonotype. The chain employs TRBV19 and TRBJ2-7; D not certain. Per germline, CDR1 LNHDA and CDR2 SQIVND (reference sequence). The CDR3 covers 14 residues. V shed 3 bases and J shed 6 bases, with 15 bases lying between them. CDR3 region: CASSISSPESEQYF. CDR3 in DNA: TGTGCCAGTAGTATCTCCTCTCCGGAAAGCGAGCAGTACTTC.

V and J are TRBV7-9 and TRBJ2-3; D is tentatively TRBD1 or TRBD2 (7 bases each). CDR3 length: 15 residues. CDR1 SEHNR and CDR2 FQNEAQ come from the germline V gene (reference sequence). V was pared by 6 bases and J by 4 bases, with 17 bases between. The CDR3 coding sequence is TGTGCCAGCAGTTTCCAGGGGGGGCGAGCAGATACGCAGTATTTT. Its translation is CASSFQGGRADTQYF.

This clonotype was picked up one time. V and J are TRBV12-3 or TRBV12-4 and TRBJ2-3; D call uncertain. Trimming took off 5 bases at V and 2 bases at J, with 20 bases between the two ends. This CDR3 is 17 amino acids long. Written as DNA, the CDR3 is TGTGCCAGCAGTCCCGGACGCGGATGGGGTCCCACAGATACGCAGTATTTT. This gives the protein CASSPGRGWGPTDTQYF.

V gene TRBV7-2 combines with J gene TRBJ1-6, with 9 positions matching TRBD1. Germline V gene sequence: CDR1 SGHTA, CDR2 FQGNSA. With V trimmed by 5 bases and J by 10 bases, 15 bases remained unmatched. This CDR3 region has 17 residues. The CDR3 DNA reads TGTGCCAGCAGCGTGGCCGGGACAGGGACCCGACCGTCACCCCTCCACTTT. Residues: CASSVAGTGTRPSPLHF.

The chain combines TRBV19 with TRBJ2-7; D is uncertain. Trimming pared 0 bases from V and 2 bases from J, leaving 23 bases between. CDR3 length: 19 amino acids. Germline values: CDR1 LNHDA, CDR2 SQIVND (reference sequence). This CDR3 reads CASSIDRTSLSLLTYEQYV. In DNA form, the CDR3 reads TGTGCCAGTAGTATAGATCGGACCTCTCTCTCCCTGTTAACCTACGAGCAGTACGTC.

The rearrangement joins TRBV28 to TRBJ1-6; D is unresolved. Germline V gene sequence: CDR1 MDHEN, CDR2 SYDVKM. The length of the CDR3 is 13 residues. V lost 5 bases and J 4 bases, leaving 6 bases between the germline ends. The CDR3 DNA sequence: TGTGCCAGCAGTGGCCCTTATAATTCACCCCTCCACTTT. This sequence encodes CASSGPYNSPLHF.

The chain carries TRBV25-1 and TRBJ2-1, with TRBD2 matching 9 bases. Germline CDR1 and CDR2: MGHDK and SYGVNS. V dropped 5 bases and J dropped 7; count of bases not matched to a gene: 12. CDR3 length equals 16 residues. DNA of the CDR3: TGTGCCAGCAGTACTAGGCGGGGGGGCCACGGGAATGAGCAGTTCTTC. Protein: CASSTRRGGHGNEQFF.

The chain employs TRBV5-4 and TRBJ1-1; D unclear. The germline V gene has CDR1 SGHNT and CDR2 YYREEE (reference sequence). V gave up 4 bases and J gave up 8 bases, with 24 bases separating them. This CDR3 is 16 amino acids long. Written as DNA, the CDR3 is TGTGCCAGCAGCCCACACGGAGGACTCCACGGCAGCGAAGCTTTCTTT. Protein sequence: CASSPHGGLHGSEAFF.

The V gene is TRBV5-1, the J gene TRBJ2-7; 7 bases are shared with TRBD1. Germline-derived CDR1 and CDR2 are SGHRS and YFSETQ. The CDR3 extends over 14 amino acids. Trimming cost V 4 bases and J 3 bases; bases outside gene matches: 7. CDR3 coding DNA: TGCGCCAGCAGCACTGGACAGGAGTTCTACGAGCAGTACTTC. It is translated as CASSTGQEFYEQYF.

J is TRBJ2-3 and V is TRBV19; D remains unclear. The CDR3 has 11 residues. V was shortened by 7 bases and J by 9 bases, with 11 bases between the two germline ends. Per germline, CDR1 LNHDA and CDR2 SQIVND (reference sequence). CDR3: CASKESLTQYF. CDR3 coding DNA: TGTGCCAGTAAGGAGTCCTTAACGCAGTATTTT. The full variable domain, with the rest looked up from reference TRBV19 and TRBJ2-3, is DGGITQSPKYLFRKEGQNVTLSCEQNLNHDAMYWYRQDPGQGLRLIYYSQIVNDFQKGDIAEGYSVSREKKESFPLTVTSAQKNPTAFYLCASKESLTQYFGPGTRLTVL.

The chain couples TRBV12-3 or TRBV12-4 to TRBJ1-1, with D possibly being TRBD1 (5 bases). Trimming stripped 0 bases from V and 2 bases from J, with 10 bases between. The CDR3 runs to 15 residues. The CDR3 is CASSLAGVGNTEAFF. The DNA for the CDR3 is TGTGCCAGCAGTTTAGCGGGGGTTGGAAACACTGAAGCTTTCTTT.

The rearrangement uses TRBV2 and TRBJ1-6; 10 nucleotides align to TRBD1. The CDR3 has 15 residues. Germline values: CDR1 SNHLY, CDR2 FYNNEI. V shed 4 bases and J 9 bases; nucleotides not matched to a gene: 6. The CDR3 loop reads CASSVGQGRVSPLHF. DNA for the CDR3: TGTGCCAGCAGTGTGGGACAGGGGAGAGTTTCACCCCTCCACTTT.

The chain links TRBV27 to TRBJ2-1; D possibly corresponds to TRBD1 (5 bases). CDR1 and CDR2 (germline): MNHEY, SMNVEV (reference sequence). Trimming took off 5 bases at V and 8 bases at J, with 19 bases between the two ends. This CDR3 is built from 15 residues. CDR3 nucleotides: TGTGCCAGCAGTCCCCGGACAAATGGAGCCGATGAGCAGTTCTTC. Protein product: CASSPRTNGADEQFF.

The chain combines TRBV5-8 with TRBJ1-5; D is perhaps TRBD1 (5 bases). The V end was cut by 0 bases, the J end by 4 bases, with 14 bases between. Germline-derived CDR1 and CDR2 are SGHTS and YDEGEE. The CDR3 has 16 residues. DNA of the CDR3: TGTGCCAGCAGCTTGGCTTTAAGACAGTTAAATCAGCCCCAGCATTTT. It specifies CASSLALRQLNQPQHF.

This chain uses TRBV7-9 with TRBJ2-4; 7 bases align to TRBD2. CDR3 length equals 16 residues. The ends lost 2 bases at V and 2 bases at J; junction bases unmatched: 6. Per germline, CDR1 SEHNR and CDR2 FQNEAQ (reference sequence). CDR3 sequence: CASSLSGGGSKNIQYF. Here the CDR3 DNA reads TGTGCCAGCAGCTTATCGGGGGGAGGATCCAAAAACATTCAGTACTTC.

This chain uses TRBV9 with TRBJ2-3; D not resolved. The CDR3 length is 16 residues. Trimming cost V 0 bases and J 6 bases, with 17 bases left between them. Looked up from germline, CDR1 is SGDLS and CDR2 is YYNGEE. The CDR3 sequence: CASSVARRPGSDTQYF. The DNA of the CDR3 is TGTGCCAGCAGCGTAGCTCGGCGTCCCGGGTCGGATACGCAGTATTTT.

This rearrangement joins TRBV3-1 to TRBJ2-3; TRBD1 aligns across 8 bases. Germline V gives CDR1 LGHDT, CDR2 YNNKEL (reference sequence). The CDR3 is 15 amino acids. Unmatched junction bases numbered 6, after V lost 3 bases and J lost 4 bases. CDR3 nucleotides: TGTGCCAGCAGCCAGATACAGGGGGAATCAGATACGCAGTATTTT. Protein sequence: CASSQIQGESDTQYF.